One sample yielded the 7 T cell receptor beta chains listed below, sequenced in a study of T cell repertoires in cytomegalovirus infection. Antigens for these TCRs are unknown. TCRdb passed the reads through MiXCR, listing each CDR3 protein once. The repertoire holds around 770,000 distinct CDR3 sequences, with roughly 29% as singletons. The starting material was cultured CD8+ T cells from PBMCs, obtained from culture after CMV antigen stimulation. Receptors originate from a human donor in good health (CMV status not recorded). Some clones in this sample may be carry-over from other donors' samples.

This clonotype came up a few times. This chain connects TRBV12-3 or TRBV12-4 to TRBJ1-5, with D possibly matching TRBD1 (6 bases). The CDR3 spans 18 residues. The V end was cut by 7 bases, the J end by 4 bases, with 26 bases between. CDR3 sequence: CASTFGGGAQRGNQPQHF. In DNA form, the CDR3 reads TGTGCCAGCACCTTCGGGGGAGGGGCCCAAAGGGGGAATCAGCCCCAGCATTTT.

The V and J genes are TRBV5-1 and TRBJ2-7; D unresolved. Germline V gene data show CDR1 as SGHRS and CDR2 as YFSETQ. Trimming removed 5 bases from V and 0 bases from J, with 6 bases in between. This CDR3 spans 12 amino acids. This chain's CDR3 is CASRPSSYEQYF. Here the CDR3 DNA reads TGCGCCAGCAGACCGTCCTCCTACGAGCAGTACTTC.

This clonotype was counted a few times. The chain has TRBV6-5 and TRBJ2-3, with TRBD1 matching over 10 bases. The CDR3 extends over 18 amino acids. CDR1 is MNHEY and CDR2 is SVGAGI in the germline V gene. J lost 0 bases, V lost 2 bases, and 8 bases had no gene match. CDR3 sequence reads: CASSYDSRDRGSTDTQYF. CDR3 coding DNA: TGTGCCAGCAGTTACGACTCCCGGGACAGGGGTAGCACAGATACGCAGTATTTT.

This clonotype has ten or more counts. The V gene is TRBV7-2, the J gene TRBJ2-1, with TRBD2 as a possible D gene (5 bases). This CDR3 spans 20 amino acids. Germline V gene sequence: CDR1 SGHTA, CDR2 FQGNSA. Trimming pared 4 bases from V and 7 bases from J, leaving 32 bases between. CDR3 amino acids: CASSSVVRKVDYPIRNEQFF. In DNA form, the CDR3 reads TGTGCCAGCAGCTCGGTCGTTAGGAAAGTCGACTACCCCATCCGGAATGAGCAGTTCTTC.

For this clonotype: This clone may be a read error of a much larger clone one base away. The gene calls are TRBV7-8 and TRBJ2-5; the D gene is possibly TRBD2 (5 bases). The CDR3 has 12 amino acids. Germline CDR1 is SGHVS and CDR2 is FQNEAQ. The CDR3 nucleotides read TGTTCCAGCCGCGGGTACCAAGAGACCCAGTACTTC. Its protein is CSSRGYQETQYF.

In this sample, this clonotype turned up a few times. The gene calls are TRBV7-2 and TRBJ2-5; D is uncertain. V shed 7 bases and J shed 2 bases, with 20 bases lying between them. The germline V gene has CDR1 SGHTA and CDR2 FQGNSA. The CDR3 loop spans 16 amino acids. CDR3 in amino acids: CASTLNRRVVQETQYF. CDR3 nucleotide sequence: TGTGCCAGCACTCTCAACCGTAGGGTTGTGCAAGAGACCCAGTACTTC.

Written as DNA, the CDR3 is TGTGCCATCAGTGAGTCGCCAGCGGGGGGCTCAGAGACCCAGTACTTC. It codes for CAISESPAGGSETQYF. This chain joins TRBV10-3 and TRBJ2-5; TRBD2 agrees at 9 bases. The CDR3 is made up of 16 amino acids. The V segment lost 0 bases and the J segment 4 bases; nucleotides outside the gene matches: 6. Germline CDR1 and CDR2: ENHRY and SYGVKD.